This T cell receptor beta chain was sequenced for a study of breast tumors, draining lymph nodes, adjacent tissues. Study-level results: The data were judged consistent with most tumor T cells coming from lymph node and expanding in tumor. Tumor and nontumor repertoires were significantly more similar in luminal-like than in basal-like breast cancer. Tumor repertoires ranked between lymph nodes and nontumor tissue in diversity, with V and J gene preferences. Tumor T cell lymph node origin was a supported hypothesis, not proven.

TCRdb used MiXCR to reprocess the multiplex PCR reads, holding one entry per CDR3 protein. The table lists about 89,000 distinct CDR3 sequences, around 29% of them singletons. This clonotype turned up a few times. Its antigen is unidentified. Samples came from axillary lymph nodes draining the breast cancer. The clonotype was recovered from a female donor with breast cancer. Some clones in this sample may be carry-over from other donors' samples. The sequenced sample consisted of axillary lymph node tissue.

Written as DNA, the CDR3 is TGTGCCAGCAGCTCGGGACTCATGCGAGGGCCCTACGAGCAGTACTTC. Its translation: CASSSGLMRGPYEQYF. This chain uses TRBV5-6 with TRBJ2-7; weak D call: TRBD2 (6 bases). The germline CDR1 and CDR2 sequences are SGHDT and YYEEEE. The germline V and J ends were trimmed by 3 bases and 2 bases, with 18 bases remaining between them. The CDR3 loop spans 16 amino acids. Combining the CDR3 with reference TRBV5-6 and TRBJ2-7 gives the whole variable domain DAGVTQSPTHLIKTRGQQVTLRCSPKSGHDTVSWYQQALGQGPQFIFQYYEEEERQRGNFPDRFSGHQFPNYSSELNVNALLLGDSALYLCASSSGLMRGPYEQYFGPGTRLTVT.